A single sample gave rise to the 6 T cell receptor beta chains below, sequenced in a study of blood T cell repertoires in COVID-19 (dated by TCRdb to between 2020 and 2021). To prepare the library, the immunoSEQ multiplex PCR assay was applied. Drawn from immuneACCESS, this table holds only the in-frame rearrangements with V and J called that TCRdb kept. Clones are partly lost; checked studies trace under half to an unresolved V gene and leave the rest unexplained. This sample lists 250,000 to 300,000 clones; around four fifths were detected once. The ten most abundant clones make up around 6% of the sample. The source material was peripheral blood. Receptors were obtained from a man older than 75 with acute or convalescent COVID-19.

This sequence joins TRBV7-3 and TRBJ2-6; 12 positions agree with TRBD2. V was pared by 1 base and J by 0 bases, with 19 bases of the junction left unmatched. Germline CDR1 and CDR2: SGHTA and FQGTGA. The CDR3 sequence is 24 residues long. CDR3 residues: CASSLSDGLAGTSVWGSGANVLTF. In DNA, the CDR3 is TGTGCCAGCAGCTTAAGCGACGGACTAGCGGGGACATCCGTCTGGGGCTCTGGGGCCAACGTCCTGACTTTC. The full variable domain, in which reference TRBV7-3 and TRBJ2-6 provide the parts outside the CDR3, is GAGVSQTPSNKVTEKGKYVELRCDPISGHTALYWYRQSLGQGPEFLIYFQGTGAADDSGLPNDRFFAVRPEGSVSTLKIQRTERGDSAVYLCASSLSDGLAGTSVWGSGANVLTFGAGSRLTVL.

CDR3 sequence reads: CASSLSLGAGNTIYF. The CDR3 bases are TGCGCCAGCAGCTTGAGCCTGGGCGCAGGAAACACCATATATTTT. This sequence joins TRBV5-1 and TRBJ1-3; D is uncertain. Germline V gives CDR1 SGHRS, CDR2 YFSETQ. V was cut by 1 base and J by 4 bases, with 12 bases left in between. This CDR3 region has 15 residues.

This chain connects TRBV10-3 to TRBJ1-1; D call uncertain. V shed 1 base and J shed 4 bases, with 13 bases lying between them. This CDR3 has 15 residues. Germline V gene sequence: CDR1 ENHRY, CDR2 SYGVKD. CDR3 residues: CAISELEGSSTEAFF. The CDR3 DNA follows: TGTGCCATCAGTGAGTTAGAGGGAAGTTCCACTGAAGCTTTCTTT.

V gene TRBV11-3 combines with J gene TRBJ2-1; D may be TRBD1 (5 bases). The V end was cut by 3 bases, the J end by 9 bases, with 15 bases between. Germline CDR1 is SGHNT and CDR2 is YENEEA. The CDR3 is 14 amino acids. The chain's CDR3 is CASSFSAGMVEQFF. Written as DNA, the CDR3 is TGTGCCAGCAGCTTCTCGGCAGGGATGGTTGAGCAGTTCTTC.

CDR3 nucleotide sequence: TGTGCCAGCCGGACAGGGAGTAATCAGCCCCAGCATTTT. Encoded protein: CASRTGSNQPQHF. The chain uses TRBV6-5 and TRBJ1-5; 8 nucleotides agree with TRBD1. The CDR3 runs to 13 residues. CDR1 is MNHEY and CDR2 is SVGAGI in the germline V gene. The V segment lost 8 bases and the J segment 4 bases; nucleotides outside the gene matches: 4.

The V gene is TRBV5-1, the J gene TRBJ2-5, with 9 bases identical to TRBD1. Germline CDR1 SGHRS, CDR2 YFSETQ. The CDR3 spans 17 residues. V was clipped by 4 bases and J by 5 bases; unmatched bases: 15. This chain's CDR3 is CASSPSGQGPAFETQYF. DNA for the CDR3: TGCGCCAGCAGCCCGTCTGGACAGGGGCCGGCGTTCGAGACCCAGTACTTC.